These T cell receptor beta chains were read from a single sample in a study of identical twins. Using its own MiXCR run on the 5' RACE reads, TCRdb lists one record per CDR3 protein. Here the sample spans roughly 750,000 distinct CDR3 sequences, about 20% being singletons. The same specimen was also included in a second study, on T cells expressing NK-cell markers.

Sequences were obtained from PBMCs. The receptors originated from a woman between 18 and 29 years old in good health. Each CDR3 is given with its conserved first and last residue. The D gene is left open where the match is weak. Rows give clone size only sometimes, using once, few, many, or a class for an expanded clone.

D,V,J,size,DNA,CDR3
TRBD2,TRBV25-1,TRBJ2-7,-,TGTGCCAGCAGTGAAAGAAGCGCTAGCGGGGGGGCCTACGAGCAGTACTTC,CASSERSASGGAYEQYF
TRBD1,TRBV9,TRBJ2-2,-,TGTGCCAGCAGCGCGCCCCGCCGGACAGGGGTAAACACCGGGGAGCTGTTTTTT,CASSAPRRTGVNTGELFF
-,TRBV20-1,TRBJ2-7,-,TGCAGTGCCGCAGGGACTTTCCTAACCTACGAGCAGTACTTC,CSAAGTFLTYEQYF
-,TRBV29-1,TRBJ1-2,-,TGCAGCGTCGGGACAAGTGGCTACACCTTC,CSVGTSGYTF
-,TRBV7-9,TRBJ2-2,many,TGTGCCAGCAGCTCTAACAGGGCCGCCGGGGAGCTGTTTTTT,CASSSNRAAGELFF
-,TRBV20-1,TRBJ2-7,few,TGCAGTGCTAGAGCGTCGGGAGAGCAGTACTTC,CSARASGEQYF
-,TRBV18,TRBJ2-1,-,TGTGCCAGCTCACCCGTAACAACAGGGAGGTTCGAGCAGTTCTTC,CASSPVTTGRFEQFF
-,TRBV20-1,TRBJ2-7,-,TGCAGTGCTAGAGAAACAGGATACGAGCAGTACTTC,CSARETGYEQYF
-,TRBV29-1,TRBJ2-7,many,TGCAGCGTTGGCCAGCCCAGGTACGAGCAGTACTTC,CSVGQPRYEQYF
TRBD2,TRBV5-6,TRBJ2-7,few,TGTGCCAGCAGCTTGGGCGGGAGAAACTCCTACGAGCAGTACTTC,CASSLGGRNSYEQYF
-,TRBV20-1,TRBJ2-3,-,TGCAGTGCTAGAGGGAGACAGAATACGCAGTATTTT,CSARGRQNTQYF
TRBD2,TRBV9,TRBJ2-2,-,TGTGCCAGCAGCGTAGCGGCTAGCGGGGGGGCGGGCACCGGGGAGCTGTTTTTT,CASSVAASGGAGTGELFF
-,TRBV6-1,TRBJ2-3,many,TGTGCCAGCAGGGACAGCCCCCATTTCACAGATACGCAGTATTTT,CASRDSPHFTDTQYF
-,TRBV6-6,TRBJ2-2,-,TGTGCCAGCACCGGCGAGTGGGAGCTGTTTTTT,CASTGEWELFF
TRBD1,TRBV7-8,TRBJ1-2,few,TGTGCCAGCAGTTTCCAGGGACAGGGGGCGGCTTACGGGGGCTACACCTTC,CASSFQGQGAAYGGYTF
-,TRBV29-1,TRBJ1-1,-,TGCAGCGCCCGACTCCCAAACACTGAAGCTTTCTTT,CSARLPNTEAFF
-,TRBV7-6,TRBJ2-1,-,TGTGCCAGCAGCTCACGGGACTTAACTAGCTCCTACAATGAGCAGTTCTTC,CASSSRDLTSSYNEQFF
TRBD1,TRBV12-3/TRBV12-4,TRBJ1-1,-,TGTGCCAGCAGTTTAGGGACAGGGGTTAAGAACACTGAAGCTTTCTTT,CASSLGTGVKNTEAFF
-,TRBV7-2,TRBJ2-7,few,TGTGCCAGCAGCCTCGCGCGGGGGCAACTAGCGAGGAGATACGAGCAGTACTTC,CASSLARGQLARRYEQYF
TRBD2,TRBV2,TRBJ2-1,many,TGTGCCAGCAAAGATTTAGCGGGATTGAGGGGTAATGAGCAGTTCTTC,CASKDLAGLRGNEQFF
-,TRBV20-1,TRBJ1-3,few,TGCAGTGCTAACACCCTCTCTGGAAACACCATATATTTT,CSANTLSGNTIYF
-,TRBV7-9,TRBJ1-5,few,TGTGCCAGCAGCTTAGAGGGATCCCTAATCGGGGCCCAGCATTTT,CASSLEGSLIGAQHF
-,TRBV5-6,TRBJ2-7,-,TGTGCCAGCAGCTTGACTCCGACCCCCGAGCAGTACTTC,CASSLTPTPEQYF
-,TRBV20-1,TRBJ1-6,-,TGCAGTGCTAGAGAACTGGGACCCTGGTCCTCACCCCTCCACTTT,CSARELGPWSSPLHF
-,TRBV28,TRBJ2-6,-,TGTGCCAGCACCGTCAACCGTGGGGCCAACGTCCTGACTTTC,CASTVNRGANVLTF
-,TRBV12-3/TRBV12-4,TRBJ2-2,-,TGTGCCATCCCCTGGGGTCCCGGGGAGCTGTTTTTT,CAIPWGPGELFF
TRBD1,TRBV10-3,TRBJ2-5,few,TGTGCCATCAGATCGGACAGGTACCAAGAGACCCAGTACTTC,CAIRSDRYQETQYF
TRBD1,TRBV20-1,TRBJ2-7,few,TGCAGTGCTAGAGGGGACAGGGGGCAGGACGAGCAGTACTTC,CSARGDRGQDEQYF
TRBD2,TRBV20-1,TRBJ2-7,-,TGCAGTGCTCCCGGACTAGCGGGGGCATCCTACGAGCAGTACTTC,CSAPGLAGASYEQYF
-,TRBV27,TRBJ2-2,-,TGTGCCAGCAGTGCACGCCGGGACCCCTACACCGGGGAGCTGTTTTTT,CASSARRDPYTGELFF
-,TRBV4-3,TRBJ1-5,few,TGCGCCAGCAGCCAAGCCAGGGGCAATCAGCCCCAGCATTTT,CASSQARGNQPQHF
-,TRBV27,TRBJ2-3,-,TGTGCCAGCAGTACAGGATCTATCCTAGCGTATAGCACAGATACGCAGTATTTT,CASSTGSILAYSTDTQYF
TRBD1,TRBV7-9,TRBJ2-7,-,TGTGCCAGCAGCTTGACCGGGACAGGGGACGAGCAGTACTTC,CASSLTGTGDEQYF
-,TRBV10-3,TRBJ2-7,many,TGTGCCATCAGCTCCGTTCGGGCACGGGGGGCCCCCTACGAGCAGTACTTC,CAISSVRARGAPYEQYF
-,TRBV26,TRBJ2-2,-,TGTGCCAGCAGACCGGGCCTGAACTGCTGGGAGCTGTTTTTT,CASRPGLNCWELFF
TRBD2,TRBV7-6,TRBJ2-1,few,TGTGCCAGCAGCTTAGGGACTAGCGGGAGGGCCTATGAGCAGTTCTTC,CASSLGTSGRAYEQFF
-,TRBV29-1,TRBJ2-7,many,TGCAGCGTTGAAGATGGAGGTGGCTACGAGCAGTACTTC,CSVEDGGGYEQYF
-,TRBV4-2,TRBJ2-7,-,TGTGCCAGCAGCCAAGCCGGAATCCCCTACGAGCAGTACTTC,CASSQAGIPYEQYF
TRBD1,TRBV6-5,TRBJ1-1,-,TGTGCCAGCAGTTACTCGACGGGACAGGGGAAAGCTGAAGCTTTCTTT,CASSYSTGQGKAEAFF
-,TRBV21-1,TRBJ2-1,-,TGTGCCAGCAGGCGGCGGGGACACGGTGAGCAGTTCTTC,CASRRRGHGEQFF
-,TRBV6-5,TRBJ1-2,few,TGTGCCAGCAGTTTTCAGGCAGATTCGCGTTCGGGAGGCTACACCTTC,CASSFQADSRSGGYTF
TRBD2,TRBV7-9,TRBJ2-1,-,TGTGCCAGCAGCTTAGACCCTAGCGGATCATACAATGAGCAGTTCTTC,CASSLDPSGSYNEQFF
TRBD1,TRBV5-1,TRBJ2-4,-,TGCGCCAGCAGCTGGGCAGGGGGCGCGGAAAACATTCAGTACTTC,CASSWAGGAENIQYF